This TCR beta chain was found in a study of shared clonotypes between healthy human individuals. Every one of the donors was a Caucasian adult that lived in Nashville, Tennessee. Generated by immunoSEQ multiplex PCR, the TCRdb table keeps only in-frame clones and is missing some. The table lists fewer than 550,000 clones, about 75% of them singletons, with about 12% in the top ten. The CDR3 spans 14 residues. Per the germline V gene, CDR1 is GTSNPN and CDR2 is SVGIG (reference sequence). With respect to this clone: It may be a read error: a sequence one base away is much more abundant.

The chain carries TRBV30 and TRBJ1-4, with TRBD1 matching over 9 bases. The source of this sequence is a woman aged 40 to 50 in good health. Some clones in this sample may be carry-over from other donors' samples. Sequenced material: PBMCs. This CDR3 is CTREDRTGDEKLFF. The CDR3 DNA reads TGTACCCGGGAGGACCGGACAGGGGATGAAAAACTGTTTTTT.